A single sample gave rise to the 5 T cell receptor beta chains below, sequenced in a study of cytomegalovirus exposure and HLA in healthy donors. Both 60 Vbeta primers and 13 Jbeta primers went into the PCR. Measured with immunoSEQ multiplex PCR; TCRdb has only the in-frame clones, and not every one. The top ten hold over 1.2% of the sample, which has around 61,000 clones, 89% seen once. The sequencing sample was made of PBMCs. Receptors were obtained from a man younger than 40 in good health and CMV-seropositive.

The chain joins TRBV19 to TRBJ2-4, with 8 positions matching TRBD2. V lost 6 bases, J lost 8 bases, and 6 bases stayed unmatched. The CDR3 length is 13 residues. CDR1 and CDR2 (germline): LNHDA, SQIVND (reference sequence). For the CDR3, the DNA is TGTGCCAGTAGCAGTACTAGCGGAGACATTCAGTACTTC. Translated: CASSSTSGDIQYF.

The chain has TRBV30 and TRBJ2-7; 8 bases map to TRBD2. The CDR3 extends over 12 amino acids. J gave up 2 bases and V 5 bases, and 2 bases lay outside the gene matches. Germline CDR1 is GTSNPN and CDR2 is SVGIG (reference sequence). CDR3 sequence (DNA): TGTGCCTGGCGGGGGGGGACCTACGAGCAGTACTTC. As protein: CAWRGGTYEQYF.

The chain couples TRBV11-3 to TRBJ2-3, with a tentative D call TRBD2 (5 bases). V dropped 4 bases and J dropped 3 bases, with 14 bases sitting between them. Per the germline V gene, CDR1 is SGHNT and CDR2 is YENEEA. The CDR3 runs to 15 residues. CDR3 sequence: CASSSNGLWTDTQYF. The CDR3 nucleotides read TGTGCCAGCAGCTCCAACGGACTCTGGACAGATACGCAGTATTTT.

The rearrangement links TRBV7-8 to TRBJ2-7; the D gene is possibly TRBD2 (6 bases). The V end was cut by 3 bases, the J end by 3 bases, with 9 bases between. The CDR3 has 13 residues. Looked up from germline, CDR1 is SGHVS and CDR2 is FQNEAQ. The CDR3 DNA reads TGTGCCAGCAGCTTCGGGAGTATCTACGAGCAGTACTTC. The encoded protein is CASSFGSIYEQYF.

The rearrangement uses TRBV7-9 and TRBJ1-5; D gene uncertain. The germline gives CDR1 SEHNR, CDR2 FQNEAQ (reference sequence). The CDR3 consists of 14 residues. V was trimmed by 1 base and J by 7 bases, leaving 11 bases between them. For the CDR3, the DNA is TGTGCCAGCAGCTTAGAAAACATAGCCCAGCCCCAGCATTTT. This encodes CASSLENIAQPQHF. Looking up the rest from reference TRBV7-9 and TRBJ1-5 gives the full variable domain: DTGVSQNPRHKITKRGQNVTFRCDPISEHNRLYWYRQTLGQGPEFLTYFQNEAQLEKSRLLSDRFSAERPKGSFSTLEIQRTEQGDSAMYLCASSLENIAQPQHFGDGTRLSIL.